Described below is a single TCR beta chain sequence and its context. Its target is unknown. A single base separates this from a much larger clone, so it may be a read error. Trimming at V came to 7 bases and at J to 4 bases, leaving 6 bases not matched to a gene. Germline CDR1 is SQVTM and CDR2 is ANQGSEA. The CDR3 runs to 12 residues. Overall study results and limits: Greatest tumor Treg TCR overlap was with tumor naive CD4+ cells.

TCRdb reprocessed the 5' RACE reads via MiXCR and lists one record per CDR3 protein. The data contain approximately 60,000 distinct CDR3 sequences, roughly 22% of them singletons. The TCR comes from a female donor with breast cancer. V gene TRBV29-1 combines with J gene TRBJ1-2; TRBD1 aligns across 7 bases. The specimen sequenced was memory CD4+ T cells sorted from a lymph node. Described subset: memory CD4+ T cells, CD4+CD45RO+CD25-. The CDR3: CSAKTGTYGYTF. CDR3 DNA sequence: TGCAGCGCGAAGACAGGGACCTATGGCTACACCTTC.